These 24 T cell receptor beta chains share one sample of origin, sequenced in a study of blood T cell repertoires in COVID-19. Sequencing was performed with immunoSEQ multiplex PCR; in TCRdb, only in-frame clones are kept and a portion is missing. The data show over 65,000 clones, with roughly 80% seen just once and approximately 16% held by the top ten. The source material was peripheral blood. The receptors come from a man aged 80 or over with active COVID-19.

The gene calls are TRBV6-5 and TRBJ1-3, with TRBD1 matching over 7 bases. In germline, CDR1 is MNHEY, CDR2 SVGAGI. This CDR3 is built from 15 residues. J lost 0 bases, V lost 4 bases, and 3 bases had no gene match. In nucleotides, the CDR3 is TGTGCCAGCAGTTCGGACAGGTACTCTGGAAACACCATATATTTT. Residues: CASSSDRYSGNTIYF.

This chain uses TRBV3-1 (or the pseudogene TRBV3-2) with TRBJ1-2; D is ambiguous. Per germline, CDR1 LGHDT and CDR2 YNNKEL (reference sequence). The CDR3 is 13 amino acids. Between the trimmed V and J ends, which lost 6 bases and 1 base, there was a span of 9 bases. CDR3 in DNA: TGTGCCAGCAGGCAAACAGATAACTATGGCTACACCTTC. Protein sequence: CASRQTDNYGYTF.

This clone is medium-sized in the sample. The chain is built from TRBV6-2 or TRBV6-3 and TRBJ2-7, with 11 bases that match TRBD2. Trimming at V came to 3 bases and at J to 0 bases, leaving 7 bases not matched to a gene. Per germline, CDR1 MNHEY and CDR2 SVGEGT. The CDR3 loop spans 17 amino acids. The CDR3 region is CASSYWLAGGLSYEQYF. DNA for the CDR3: TGTGCCAGCAGTTATTGGCTAGCGGGGGGACTCTCCTACGAGCAGTACTTC.

This clone came up a few times. This chain uses TRBV7-6 with TRBJ2-2; perhaps TRBD2 as D (6 bases). CDR3 length equals 16 residues. The V gene lost 5 bases and the J gene lost 2 bases, with 15 bases spanning the gap. Looked up from germline, CDR1 is SGHVS and CDR2 is FNYEAQ. The CDR3 loop is CASSPRSSGNTGELFF. In nucleotides, the CDR3 is TGTGCCAGCAGCCCTCGAAGTAGCGGTAACACCGGGGAGCTGTTTTTT.

This chain uses TRBV7-9 with TRBJ2-3; D perhaps matches TRBD2 (5 bases). The CDR3 spans 18 residues. CDR1 SEHNR and CDR2 FQNEAQ come from the germline V gene (reference sequence). V shed 5 bases and J shed 4 bases, with 25 bases lying between them. CDR3 sequence reads: CASSDDRLGGLGADTQYF. In DNA, the CDR3 is TGTGCCAGCAGCGACGATAGGCTGGGCGGGCTGGGAGCAGATACGCAGTATTTT.

This clone was observed a few times. The chain combines TRBV10-3 with TRBJ2-7; D ambiguous. Germline CDR1 ENHRY, CDR2 SYGVKD. CDR3 size: 13 residues. V was pared by 2 bases and J by 2 bases, with 7 bases between. Here the CDR3 DNA reads TGTGCCATCAGTGAGGACACAGCCTACGAGCAGTACTTC. This encodes CAISEDTAYEQYF.

The chain has TRBV28 and TRBJ2-5; 9 bases agree with TRBD2. V lost 2 bases, J lost 1 base, and 2 bases stayed unmatched. CDR1 is MDHEN and CDR2 is SYDVKM in the germline V gene. This CDR3 comprises 15 residues. CDR3 bases: TGTGCCAGCAGTTTAATTAGCGGGGGCCAAGAGACCCAGTACTTC. Protein: CASSLISGGQETQYF. The variable domain in full, completed from reference TRBV28 and TRBJ2-5, reads DVKVTQSSRYLVKRTGEKVFLECVQDMDHENMFWYRQDPGLGLRLIYFSYDVKMKEKGDIPEGYSVSREKKERFSLILESASTNQTSMYLCASSLISGGQETQYFGPGTRLLVL.

This clone was counted between two and nine times. The chain couples TRBV4-1 to TRBJ2-7; 10 bases fit TRBD1. Trimming cost V 1 base and J 2 bases; bases outside gene matches: 5. There are 16 residues in the CDR3. Germline loops: CDR1 MGHRA, CDR2 YSYEKL. CDR3 in DNA: TGCGCCAGCAGCCAAGCGGTAGGACAGGGGGCCTACGAGCAGTACTTC. Translation gives CASSQAVGQGAYEQYF.

The J gene is TRBJ1-1, the V gene TRBV6-5; no firm D call. The germline V and J ends were trimmed by 4 bases and 0 bases, with 3 bases remaining between them. The CDR3 length is 12 residues. Germline-derived CDR1 and CDR2 are MNHEY and SVGAGI. DNA for the CDR3: TGTGCCAGCAGTTCCATGAACACTGAAGCTTTCTTT. Its translation: CASSSMNTEAFF.

This chain connects TRBV6-2 or TRBV6-3 to TRBJ2-7; the D is unclear. The germline V gene has CDR1 MNHEY and CDR2 SVGEGT. V shed 0 bases and J shed 9 bases, with 12 bases lying between them. The CDR3 length is 13 residues. CDR3 amino acids: CASSYSAHPGQYF. The DNA of the CDR3 is TGTGCCAGCAGTTACTCGGCCCACCCGGGGCAGTACTTC.

Only one count was recorded for this clone. The V gene is TRBV27, the J gene TRBJ2-3; 10 nucleotides align to TRBD2. V lost 1 base, J lost 1 base, and 8 bases stayed unmatched. Germline V gene sequence: CDR1 MNHEY, CDR2 SMNVEV (reference sequence). This CDR3 contains 18 residues. CDR3 protein: CASSLYSGGAAGTDTQYF. The CDR3 bases are TGTGCCAGCAGTTTATACAGCGGGGGGGCTGCTGGCACAGATACGCAGTATTTT.

The chain combines TRBV7-2 with TRBJ2-7; TRBD2 is a possible D gene (5 bases). Trimming took off 5 bases at V and 1 base at J, with 12 bases between the two ends. Germline CDR1 and CDR2: SGHTA and FQGNSA. The CDR3 spans 14 residues. CDR3 amino acids: CASSRGQTSYEQYF. The DNA for the CDR3 is TGTGCCAGCAGCAGAGGGCAGACTTCCTACGAGCAGTACTTC.

The chain joins TRBV7-2 to TRBJ1-5; D is possibly TRBD1 (5 bases). Trimming shortened V by 3 bases and J by 4 bases, and 7 bases separated the two germline ends. The CDR3 totals 13 residues. Germline lookup yields CDR1 SGHTA and CDR2 FQGNSA. This chain's CDR3 is CASSLTANQPQHF. As DNA, the CDR3 is TGTGCCAGCAGCTTGACAGCTAATCAGCCCCAGCATTTT.

The chain couples TRBV27 to TRBJ1-5; no reliable D call. CDR1 and CDR2 (germline): MNHEY, SMNVEV (reference sequence). The CDR3 spans 14 residues. Deletions cut 5 bases from V and 3 bases from J, with 11 bases between. The CDR3 is CASSKQRYNQPQHF. CDR3 DNA: TGTGCCAGCAGTAAGCAGCGATACAATCAGCCCCAGCATTTT.

The V gene is TRBV18, the J gene TRBJ2-3; 7 bases are shared with TRBD2. CDR1 and CDR2 (germline): KGHSH, LQKENI. This CDR3 has 16 residues. The V gene end was trimmed by 5 bases and the J gene end by 4 bases; junction bases not matched to a gene: 12. CDR3 DNA sequence: TGTGCCAGCTCATCGTCGGCCGGTAGCGGGCCAGATACGCAGTATTTT. Translated, it gives CASSSSAGSGPDTQYF.

The chain is built from TRBV6-4 and TRBJ2-1, with 8 bases that match TRBD2. Germline-derived CDR1 and CDR2 are MRHNA and SNTAGT. The V segment lost 3 bases and the J segment 0 bases; nucleotides outside the gene matches: 7. The CDR3 extends over 17 amino acids. The CDR3 DNA follows: TGTGCCAGCAGTGATAGTTCTAGCGGGCTCTCCTACAATGAGCAGTTCTTC. Translated, it gives CASSDSSSGLSYNEQFF.

J is TRBJ1-2 and V is TRBV5-4; TRBD1 matches at 9 bases. Germline CDR1 reads SGHNT; CDR2 reads YYREEE (reference sequence). The CDR3 is 15 residues long. Germline trimming cut 3 bases from V and 7 bases from J; bases unmatched to any gene: 10. This chain's CDR3 is CASSSKLQGALGYTF. The CDR3 DNA is TGTGCCAGCAGCTCTAAATTACAGGGGGCGCTTGGCTACACCTTC.

The gene calls are TRBV6-2 or TRBV6-3 and TRBJ2-1, with D maybe TRBD2 (6 bases). The CDR3 has 15 residues. V was pared by 2 bases and J by 7 bases, with 15 bases between. Germline V gives CDR1 MNHEY, CDR2 SVGEGT. The CDR3 DNA sequence: TGTGCCAGCAGTTACGTGGGAATTCGGGGGAATGAGCAGTTCTTC. The encoded protein is CASSYVGIRGNEQFF.

CDR3 amino acids: CASTAGTGANVLTF. CDR3 sequence (DNA): TGTGCCAGCACTGCAGGGACTGGGGCCAACGTCCTGACTTTC. The chain combines TRBV7-2 with TRBJ2-6; a possible D gene is TRBD1 (5 bases). From germline, CDR1 is SGHTA and CDR2 FQGNSA. V gave up 7 bases and J gave up 2 bases, with 9 bases separating them. This CDR3 is built from 14 residues. Full variable domain (remainder filled in from reference TRBV7-2 and TRBJ2-6): GAGVSQSPSNKVTEKGKDVELRCDPISGHTALYWYRQSLGQGLEFLIYFQGNSAPDKSGLPSDRFSAERTGGSVSTLTIQRTQQEDSAVYLCASTAGTGANVLTFGAGSRLTVL.

This chain connects TRBV5-8 to TRBJ1-4, with a possible D match to TRBD1 (5 bases). Deletions cut 4 bases from V and 5 bases from J, with 15 bases between. This CDR3 has 15 residues. Germline V gene lookup returns CDR1 SGHTS and CDR2 YDEGEE. The CDR3 DNA reads TGTGCCAGCAGCCCAACAGGCCGGGAGAATGAAAAACTGTTTTTT. It encodes CASSPTGRENEKLFF.

The J gene is TRBJ2-7, the V gene TRBV4-3; perhaps TRBD1 as D (5 bases). The V gene lost 0 bases and the J gene lost 4 bases, with 16 bases spanning the gap. Looked up from germline, CDR1 is LGHNA and CDR2 is YSLEER. CDR3 length: 16 amino acids. CDR3: CASSQDPTQGNYEQYF. CDR3 DNA sequence: TGCGCCAGCAGCCAAGATCCCACGCAGGGAAATTACGAGCAGTACTTC.

The chain employs TRBV5-3 and TRBJ2-5; TRBD1 matches at 9 bases. TRBV5-3 is reported as an ORF; its role is uncertain. The CDR3 totals 15 residues. J lost 0 bases, V lost 3 bases, and 3 bases had no gene match. The CDR3: CARSWDRAYQETQYF. CDR3 nucleotide sequence: TGTGCCAGAAGCTGGGACAGGGCCTACCAAGAGACCCAGTACTTC.

The chain joins TRBV11-1 to TRBJ2-1; 11 bases agree with TRBD2. This CDR3 has 16 residues. Trimming took 5 bases from V and 8 from J; bases not matched to a gene: 11. Per the germline V gene, CDR1 is SGHAT and CDR2 is FQDESV (reference sequence). CDR3 in DNA: TGTGCCAGCAGCCGATTTATAGCGGGGGGGCAACATGAGCAGTTCTTC. Amino acid sequence: CASSRFIAGGQHEQFF.

This clone has a handful of counts. The V gene is TRBV5-5, the J gene TRBJ2-2; perhaps TRBD2 as D (6 bases). Germline-derived CDR1 and CDR2 are SGHKS and YYEKEE (reference sequence). With 0 bases removed from V and 1 base from J, the gap between germline ends came to 10 bases. This CDR3 region has 16 residues. CDR3: CASSLVPGVNTGELFF. CDR3 coding DNA: TGTGCCAGCAGCTTGGTTCCGGGGGTGAACACCGGGGAGCTGTTTTTT.